What follows is one T cell receptor beta chain and its context. The antigen remains undetermined. The germline gives CDR1 SGHKS, CDR2 YYEKEE (reference sequence). This CDR3 is built from 16 residues. Deletions cut 1 base from V and 0 bases from J, with 11 bases between. These data come from a study of graft-versus-host responses after intestinal transplantation. The overall study: After anti-thymocyte globulin induction, recipients took tacrolimus and steroids for 3 to 4 years.

Measured with immunoSEQ multiplex PCR; TCRdb has only the in-frame clones, and not every one. Among approximately 90,000 clones listed, approximately 90% were seen once. Study-wide results and limits: Recipient marrow harbored GvH clones, some of which surfaced first in ileum or blood.

The chain recombines TRBV5-5 with TRBJ2-1; D uncertain. The sequence was collected from a human donor who received an intestinal transplant. Sequences were derived from unstimulated CD8+ T cells sorted from spleen or lymph node cells, sampled before intestinal transplant. The CDR3, as DNA: TGTGCCAGCAGCTTGCGGCAGGTTTTCTCCTACAATGAGCAGTTCTTC. Its translation: CASSLRQVFSYNEQFF. Using reference TRBV5-5 and TRBJ2-1 for the parts outside the CDR3, the full variable domain is DAGVTQSPTHLIKTRGQQVTLRCSPISGHKSVSWYQQVLGQGPQFIFQYYEKEERGRGNFPDRFSARQFPNYSSELNVNALLLGDSALYLCASSLRQVFSYNEQFFGPGTRLTVL.